Below, 14 T cell receptor beta chains from the same sample are listed, as sequenced in a study of blood T cell repertoires in COVID-19. The protocol was immunoSEQ multiplex PCR, while the TCRdb copy is restricted to in-frame clones and leaves out a portion. The data show roughly 56,000 clones, about 90% seen once. The material sequenced was peripheral blood. These receptors were taken from a man between 60 and 75 years old with active COVID-19.

This chain links TRBV7-3 with TRBJ1-1; D perhaps matches TRBD1 (5 bases). The CDR3 length is 12 residues. V was cut by 5 bases and J by 5 bases, with 9 bases left in between. Per germline, CDR1 SGHTA and CDR2 FQGTGA. The CDR3 reads CASSPGGTEAFF. The CDR3 DNA reads as TGTGCCAGCAGCCCGGGGGGGACTGAAGCTTTCTTT.

V usage is TRBV4-1 and J usage is TRBJ1-1; no reliable D call. From germline, CDR1 is MGHRA and CDR2 YSYEKL. The CDR3 is made up of 14 amino acids. V gave up 1 base and J gave up 1 base, with 7 bases separating them. CDR3 sequence: CASSQVYWNTEAFF. DNA of the CDR3: TGCGCCAGCAGCCAAGTATACTGGAACACTGAAGCTTTCTTT.

The chain is built from TRBV3-1 (or the pseudogene TRBV3-2) and TRBJ2-1, with unresolved D. Deletions cut 2 bases from V and 2 bases from J, with 4 bases between. The length of the CDR3 is 13 residues. Germline CDR1 LGHDT, CDR2 YNNKEL (reference sequence). The CDR3 loop reads CASSQLPYNEQFF. As DNA, the CDR3 is TGTGCCAGCAGCCAACTTCCCTACAATGAGCAGTTCTTC.

In this sample, this clone turned up once. The CDR3 loop reads CASSTSGTGGAGAFF. CDR3 nucleotides: TGCGCCAGCAGCACTTCCGGGACAGGGGGCGCCGGAGCTTTCTTT. The chain has TRBV5-1 and TRBJ1-1; 12 positions agree with TRBD1. V gave up 4 bases and J gave up 10 bases; unmatched junction bases: 11. Germline assignment: CDR1 SGHRS and CDR2 YFSETQ. This CDR3 contains 15 residues.

This sequence joins TRBV7-3 and TRBJ2-2, with D possibly being TRBD2 (6 bases). The CDR3 totals 15 residues. CDR1 is SGHTA, CDR2 FQGTGA, per germline. The V gene lost 2 bases and the J gene lost 7 bases, with 14 bases spanning the gap. CDR3 in DNA: TGTGCCAGCAGCTTAGGGGGGAAGGTTGACGGGGAGCTGTTTTTT. This encodes CASSLGGKVDGELFF.

The genes are TRBV4-1 and TRBJ1-4, with D maybe TRBD1 (5 bases). Germline CDR1 MGHRA, CDR2 YSYEKL. Trimming removed 3 bases at V and 4 bases at J, with 15 bases between. CDR3 size: 16 residues. CDR3 DNA sequence: TGCGCCAGCAGCCAGCCTGGGGCAGGCAATAATGAAAAACTGTTTTTT. Protein sequence: CASSQPGAGNNEKLFF.

V gene TRBV5-4 combines with J gene TRBJ2-7; D gene ambiguous. This CDR3 is built from 15 residues. V was trimmed by 0 bases and J by 0 bases, leaving 10 bases between them. Germline assignment: CDR1 SGHNT and CDR2 YYREEE (reference sequence). In nucleotides, the CDR3 is TGTGCCAGCAGCTTGGGTGGTATTAGCTCCTACGAGCAGTACTTC. Amino acid sequence: CASSLGGISSYEQYF.

The chain carries TRBV7-2 and TRBJ2-7; TRBD2 might be the D (6 bases). The germline CDR1 and CDR2 sequences are SGHTA and FQGNSA. The CDR3 runs 18 residues. V was clipped by 0 bases and J by 3 bases, with 21 bases between them. The CDR3: CASSLASISGLYLYEQYF. The CDR3 DNA follows: TGTGCCAGCAGCTTAGCCTCGATCAGCGGACTATATCTCTACGAGCAGTACTTC.

This clone was detected once. This sequence joins TRBV5-1 and TRBJ2-5; TRBD2 agrees at 7 bases. V lost 2 bases and J lost 1; bases outside the gene matches: 5. The CDR3 consists of 15 residues. Germline assignment: CDR1 SGHRS and CDR2 YFSETQ. CDR3 loop: CASSLQRGPQETQYF. The CDR3 DNA reads as TGCGCCAGCAGCTTACAGCGGGGTCCCCAAGAGACCCAGTACTTC.

The CDR3, as DNA: TGCGCCAGCAGCCAAGTTTTCGGACAGTACGAGCAGTACTTC. This codes for CASSQVFGQYEQYF. The chain joins TRBV4-1 to TRBJ2-7; maybe TRBD1 (6 bases). Germline V gene lookup returns CDR1 MGHRA and CDR2 YSYEKL. The CDR3 spans 14 residues. V lost 1 base and J 4 bases, leaving 11 bases between the germline ends.

The CDR3 DNA sequence: TGTGCCAGCAGCGTATCAGTCACCGAGCAGTTCTTC. Protein: CASSVSVTEQFF. The gene calls are TRBV9 and TRBJ2-1, with unresolved D. Germline CDR1 SGDLS, CDR2 YYNGEE. This CDR3 comprises 12 residues. With 1 base removed from V and 10 bases from J, the gap between germline ends came to 9 bases.

The chain has TRBV28 and TRBJ2-7; 10 bases fit TRBD1. CDR1 is MDHEN, CDR2 SYDVKM, per germline. This CDR3 spans 16 amino acids. The trim removed 5 bases at V and 2 bases at J, leaving 9 bases unmatched. In DNA form, the CDR3 reads TGTGCCAGCAGTCACACCGGGACAGGGGACCCCTACGAGCAGTACTTC. This sequence encodes CASSHTGTGDPYEQYF.

This sequence joins TRBV27 and TRBJ1-5; D may be TRBD1 (6 bases). Trimming removed 5 bases from V and 7 bases from J, with 21 bases in between. Germline lookup yields CDR1 MNHEY and CDR2 SMNVEV (reference sequence). The length of the CDR3 is 16 residues. The CDR3 DNA reads TGTGCCAGCAGTCCACCCTTGGTGGGGGCTGGGCAGCCCCAGCATTTT. Translated: CASSPPLVGAGQPQHF.

This clone was picked up a small number of times. The chain combines TRBV7-2 with TRBJ1-5; 8 bases agree with TRBD1. CDR3 length equals 17 residues. The germline V gene has CDR1 SGHTA and CDR2 FQGNSA. Unmatched junction bases numbered 10, after V lost 5 bases and J lost 1 base. The CDR3 protein is CASSHQGAGESNQPQHF. The CDR3, as DNA: TGTGCCAGCAGCCACCAGGGGGCTGGTGAGAGCAATCAGCCCCAGCATTTT.